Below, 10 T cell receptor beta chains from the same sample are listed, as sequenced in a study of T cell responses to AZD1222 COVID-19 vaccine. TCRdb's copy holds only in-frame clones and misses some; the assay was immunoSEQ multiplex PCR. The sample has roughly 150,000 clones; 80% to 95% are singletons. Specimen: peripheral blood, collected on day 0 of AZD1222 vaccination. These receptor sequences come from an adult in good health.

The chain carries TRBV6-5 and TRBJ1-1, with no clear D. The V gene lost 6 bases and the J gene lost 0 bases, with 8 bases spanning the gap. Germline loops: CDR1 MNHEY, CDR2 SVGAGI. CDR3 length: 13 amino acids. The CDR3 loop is CASSLVVNTEAFF. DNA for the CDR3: TGTGCCAGCAGCCTAGTAGTGAACACTGAAGCTTTCTTT.

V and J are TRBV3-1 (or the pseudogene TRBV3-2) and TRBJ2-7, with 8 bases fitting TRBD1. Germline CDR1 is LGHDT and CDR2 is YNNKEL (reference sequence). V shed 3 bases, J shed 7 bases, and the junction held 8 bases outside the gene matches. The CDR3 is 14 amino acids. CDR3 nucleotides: TGTGCCAGCAGCCAGCCGGACAGGGCGTGGGAGCAGTACTTC. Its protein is CASSQPDRAWEQYF.

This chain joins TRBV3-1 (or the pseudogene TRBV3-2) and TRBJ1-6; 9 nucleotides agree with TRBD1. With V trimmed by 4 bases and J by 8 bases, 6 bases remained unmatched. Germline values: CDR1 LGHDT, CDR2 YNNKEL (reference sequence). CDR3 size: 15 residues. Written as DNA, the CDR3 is TGTGCCAGCAGCCGCGCGGGACAGGGTTATTCACCCCTCCACTTT. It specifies CASSRAGQGYSPLHF.

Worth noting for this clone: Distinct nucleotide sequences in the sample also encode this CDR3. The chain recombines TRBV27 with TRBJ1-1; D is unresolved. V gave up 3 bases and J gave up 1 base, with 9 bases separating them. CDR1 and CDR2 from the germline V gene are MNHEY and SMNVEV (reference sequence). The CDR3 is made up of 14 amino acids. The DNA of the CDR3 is TGTGCCAGCAGTTTGTTGGGAAAGAACACTGAAGCTTTCTTT. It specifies CASSLLGKNTEAFF.

This CDR3 is CTSSQDRLARAGELFF. In DNA form, the CDR3 reads TGCACCAGCAGCCAAGATCGACTAGCGAGGGCCGGGGAGCTGTTTTTT. This rearrangement joins TRBV1 to TRBJ2-2; TRBD2 is the table's D call and was not checked against the DNA. TRBV1 is deemed a pseudogene. This CDR3 is 16 amino acids long.

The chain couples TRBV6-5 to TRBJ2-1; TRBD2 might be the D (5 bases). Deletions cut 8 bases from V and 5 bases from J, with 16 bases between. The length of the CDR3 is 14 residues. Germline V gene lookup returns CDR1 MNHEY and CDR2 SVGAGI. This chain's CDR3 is CASGFGFGNNEQFF. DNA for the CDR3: TGTGCCAGCGGGTTCGGGTTCGGGAACAATGAGCAGTTCTTC.

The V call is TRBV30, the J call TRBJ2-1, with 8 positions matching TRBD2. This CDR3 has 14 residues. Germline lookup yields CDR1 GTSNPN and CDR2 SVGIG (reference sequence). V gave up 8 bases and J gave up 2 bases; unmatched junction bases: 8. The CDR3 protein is CAGVGTSAYNEQFF. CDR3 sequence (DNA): TGTGCCGGGGTGGGGACTAGTGCCTACAATGAGCAGTTCTTC.

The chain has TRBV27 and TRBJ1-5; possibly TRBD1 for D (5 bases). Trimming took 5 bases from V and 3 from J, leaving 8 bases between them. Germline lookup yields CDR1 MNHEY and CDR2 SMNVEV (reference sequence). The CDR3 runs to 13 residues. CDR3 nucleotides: TGTGCCAGCAGTAGGGGAGTCAATCAGCCCCAGCATTTT. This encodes CASSRGVNQPQHF.

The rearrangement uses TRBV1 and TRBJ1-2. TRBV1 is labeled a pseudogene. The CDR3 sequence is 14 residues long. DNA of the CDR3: TGCACCAGCAGCCATTCGGAGGGGTTGGGAGGCTACACCTTC. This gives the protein CTSSHSEGLGGYTF.

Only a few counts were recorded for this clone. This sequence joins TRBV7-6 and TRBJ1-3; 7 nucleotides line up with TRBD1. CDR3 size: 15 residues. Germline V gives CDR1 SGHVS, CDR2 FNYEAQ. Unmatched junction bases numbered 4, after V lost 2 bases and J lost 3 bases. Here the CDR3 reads CASSLTGADGNTIYF. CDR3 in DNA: TGTGCCAGCAGCTTAACAGGGGCAGATGGAAACACCATATATTTT.